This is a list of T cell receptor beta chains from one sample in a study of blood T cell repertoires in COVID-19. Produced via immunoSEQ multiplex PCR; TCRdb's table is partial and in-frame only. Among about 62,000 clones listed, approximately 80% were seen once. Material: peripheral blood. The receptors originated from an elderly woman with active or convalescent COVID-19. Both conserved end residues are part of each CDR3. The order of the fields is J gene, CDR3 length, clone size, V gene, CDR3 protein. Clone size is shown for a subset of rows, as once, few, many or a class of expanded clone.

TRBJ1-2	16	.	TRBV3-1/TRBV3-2	CASSQPSAGMPGGYTF
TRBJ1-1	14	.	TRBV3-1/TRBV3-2	CASSQGGGNTEAFF
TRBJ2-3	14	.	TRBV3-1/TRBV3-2	CASSHQLAGDTQYF
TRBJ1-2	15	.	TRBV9	CASSPRSGTVNGYTF
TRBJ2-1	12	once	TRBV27	CASRPGGDEQFF
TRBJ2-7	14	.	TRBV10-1	CASSEGTVGYVQYF
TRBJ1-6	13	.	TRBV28	CASRSDRNSPLHF
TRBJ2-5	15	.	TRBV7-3	CASSPGDTSQETQYF
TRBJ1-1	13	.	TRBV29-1	CSGERTANTEAFF
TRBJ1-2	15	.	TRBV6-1	CASSEVSGTNYGYTF
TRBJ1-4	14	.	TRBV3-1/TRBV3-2	CASSSRDSGEKLFF
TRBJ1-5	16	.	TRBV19	CASSINTGGSNQPQHF
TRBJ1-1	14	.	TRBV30	CAWKDRGVSTEAFF
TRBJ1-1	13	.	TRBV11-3	CASSLEGDTEAFF
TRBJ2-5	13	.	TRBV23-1	CASSRDKQETQYF
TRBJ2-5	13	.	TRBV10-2	CASSGRQVETQYF
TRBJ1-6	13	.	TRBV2	CASSDLRDSPLHF
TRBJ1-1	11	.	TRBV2	CASWTGEEAFF
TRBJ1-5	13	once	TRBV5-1	CASSLDTDQPQHF
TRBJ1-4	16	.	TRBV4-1	CASSQASDRGAEKLFF
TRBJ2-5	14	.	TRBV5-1	CASSLARRGETQYF
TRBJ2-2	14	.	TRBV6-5	CASRGDTYTGELFF
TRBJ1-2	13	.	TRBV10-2	CASSAGRTGGYTF
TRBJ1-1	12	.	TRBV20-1	CSASQSSTEAFF
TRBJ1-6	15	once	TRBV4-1	CASRQDRGLSSPLHF
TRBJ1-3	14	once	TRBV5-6	CASSDSHSGNTIYF
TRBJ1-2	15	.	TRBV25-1	CASSGGAGTGYGYTF
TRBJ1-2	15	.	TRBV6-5	CASSYRSTQGGGYTF
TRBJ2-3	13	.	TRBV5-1	CASSPSLSDTQYF
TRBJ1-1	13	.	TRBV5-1	CASSSPGQGEAFF
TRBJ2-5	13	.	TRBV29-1	CSASGGIQETQYF
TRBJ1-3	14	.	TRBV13	CASSSSRAGNTIYF
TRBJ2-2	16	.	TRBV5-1	CASSLDGNPNTGELFF
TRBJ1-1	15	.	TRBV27	CASSLSGLRRTEAFF
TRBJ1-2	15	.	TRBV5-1	CASSLKQGNEGGYTF
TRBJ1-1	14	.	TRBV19	CASSIGQRNTEAFF
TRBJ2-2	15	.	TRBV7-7	CASSFGTGTDGELFF
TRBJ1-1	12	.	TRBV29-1	CSVADTGDQAFF
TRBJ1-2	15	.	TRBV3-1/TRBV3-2	CASSQDFDRAHGYTF
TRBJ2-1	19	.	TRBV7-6	CASSLKPGHEPGTNNEQFF
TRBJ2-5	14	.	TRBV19	CASSIVGGKETQYF
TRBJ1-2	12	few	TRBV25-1	CASSPRGGGYTF
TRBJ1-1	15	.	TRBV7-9	CASSLSGGVWGEAFF
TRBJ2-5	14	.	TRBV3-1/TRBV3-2	CASKTGTAQETQYF
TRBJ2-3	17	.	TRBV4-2	CASSQAFGVPGTDTQYF
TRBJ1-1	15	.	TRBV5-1	CASSLHRGQDTEAFF
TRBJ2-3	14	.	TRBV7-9	CASSLVQYTDTQYF
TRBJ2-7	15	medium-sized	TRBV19	CASSPGTGAFYEQYF
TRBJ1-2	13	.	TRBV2	CASAGQPIYGYTF
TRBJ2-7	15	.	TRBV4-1	CASSQALGAAYEQYF
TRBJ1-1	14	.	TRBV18	CASSFQGVNTEAFF
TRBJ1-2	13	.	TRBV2	CASSQNRENGYTF
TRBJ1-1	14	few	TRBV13	CASSARTGNTEAFF
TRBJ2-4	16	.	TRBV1	CTSSQVWRGTKNIQYF
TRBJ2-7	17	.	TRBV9	CASSVGPSGGSSYEQYF